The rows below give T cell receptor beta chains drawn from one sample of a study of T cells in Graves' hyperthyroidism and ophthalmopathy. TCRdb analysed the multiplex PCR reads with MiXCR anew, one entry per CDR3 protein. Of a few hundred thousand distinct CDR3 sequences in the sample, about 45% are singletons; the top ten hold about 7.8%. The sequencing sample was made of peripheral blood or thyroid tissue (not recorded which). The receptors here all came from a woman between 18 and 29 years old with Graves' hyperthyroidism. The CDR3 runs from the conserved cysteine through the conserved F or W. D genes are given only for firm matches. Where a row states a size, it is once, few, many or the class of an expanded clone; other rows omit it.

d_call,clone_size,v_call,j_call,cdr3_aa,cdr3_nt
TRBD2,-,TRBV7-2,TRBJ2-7,CASSSLAGVAYEQYF,TGCGCCAGCAGCTCACTAGCGGGCGTAGCTTACGAGCAGTACTTC
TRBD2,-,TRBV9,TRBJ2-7,CASSSTPGLAVAVYF,TGTGCCAGCAGCTCAACCCCGGGACTAGCGGTAGCGGTGTACTTC
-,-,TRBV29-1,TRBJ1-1,CSALGFEAFF,TGCAGCGCCCTAGGATTTGAAGCTTTCTTT
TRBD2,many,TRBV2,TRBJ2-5,CASSGTRGETQYF,TGTGCCAGCAGCGGGACTAGAGGGGAGACCCAGTACTTC
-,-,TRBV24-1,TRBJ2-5,CATSEAEQETQYF,TGTGCCACCAGTGAGGCCGAGCAAGAGACCCAGTACTTC
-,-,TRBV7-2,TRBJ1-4,CASSPAGLENEKLFF,TGTGCCAGCAGCCCGGCGGGGCTCGAGAATGAAAAACTGTTTTTT
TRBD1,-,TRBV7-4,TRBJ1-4,CASSLVGTGPPKLFF,TGTGCCAGCAGCTTAGTAGGGACAGGGCCGCCGAAACTGTTTTTT
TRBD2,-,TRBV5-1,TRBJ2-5,CASSLVAGALETQYF,TGCGCCAGCAGCTTGGTAGCGGGAGCTTTAGAGACCCAGTACTTC
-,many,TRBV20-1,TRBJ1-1,CSARVTGTEAFF,TGCAGTGCTAGGGTGACAGGCACTGAAGCTTTCTTT
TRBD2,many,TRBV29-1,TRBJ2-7,CSVRLAGGVYEQYF,TGCAGCGTCCGACTAGCGGGAGGGGTCTACGAGCAGTACTTC
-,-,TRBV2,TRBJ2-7,CASSPGKRYEQYF,TGTGCCAGCAGCCCAGGGAAAAGATACGAGCAGTACTTC
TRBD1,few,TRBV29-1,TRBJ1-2,CSASMLSSQTLDRSTNYGYTF,TGCAGCGCTTCTATGTTGTCCTCGCAGACCCTGGACAGGTCGACTAACTATGGCTACACCTTC
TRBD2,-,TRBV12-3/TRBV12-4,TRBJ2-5,CASRRGLADLQTQYF,TGTGCCAGCAGGAGAGGACTAGCGGACCTTCAGACCCAGTACTTC
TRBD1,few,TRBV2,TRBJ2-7,CASILDRGLGEQYF,TGTGCCAGCATCCTGGACAGGGGGCTGGGTGAGCAGTACTTC
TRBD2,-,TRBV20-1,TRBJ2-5,CSAATSGDKETQYF,TGCAGTGCCGCGACTAGCGGGGACAAAGAGACCCAGTACTTC
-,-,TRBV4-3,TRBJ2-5,CASSQDRLYQETQYF,TGCGCCAGCAGCCAAGATAGACTATACCAAGAGACCCAGTACTTC
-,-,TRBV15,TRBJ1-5,CATSRELGVNSNQPQHF,TGTGCCACCAGCAGAGAGTTGGGAGTTAATAGCAATCAGCCCCAGCATTTT
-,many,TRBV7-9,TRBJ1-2,CASSADYGYTF,TGTGCCAGCAGCGCCGACTATGGCTACACCTTC
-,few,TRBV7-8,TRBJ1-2,CASSSEGAVGGYTF,TGTGCCAGCAGCTCGGAAGGGGCGGTTGGTGGCTACACCTTC
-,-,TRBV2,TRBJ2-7,CASSPPRPAYEQYF,TGTGCCAGCAGCCCACCTCGGCCGGCCTACGAGCAGTACTTC
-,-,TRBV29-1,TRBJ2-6,CSVVDGWTLSGANVLTF,TGCAGCGTTGTGGACGGGTGGACCTTGAGTGGGGCCAACGTCCTGACTTTC
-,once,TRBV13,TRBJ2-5,CASSPRTGDFETQYF,TGTGCCAGCAGCCCCCGGACTGGGGATTTCGAGACCCAGTACTTC
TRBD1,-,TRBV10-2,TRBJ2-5,CASSAGTGGTETQYF,TGCGCCAGCAGTGCCGGGACAGGGGGCACGGAGACCCAGTACTTC
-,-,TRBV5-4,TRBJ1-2,CASSLEQLGRGYTF,TGTGCCAGCAGCTTGGAACAGCTAGGTCGTGGCTACACCTTC
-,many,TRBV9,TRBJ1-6,CASSADGDSNSPLHF,TGTGCCAGCAGCGCGGACGGGGACTCCAATTCACCCCTCCACTTT
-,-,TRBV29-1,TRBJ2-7,CSVEERESEQYF,TGCAGCGTTGAAGAGCGGGAAAGTGAGCAGTACTTC
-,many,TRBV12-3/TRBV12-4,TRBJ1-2,CASPRGNGYTF,TGTGCCAGTCCCAGGGGAAATGGCTACACCTTC
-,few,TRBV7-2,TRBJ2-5,CASTLPGSRETQYF,TGTGCCAGCACTCTCCCCGGGAGCCGGGAGACCCAGTACTTC
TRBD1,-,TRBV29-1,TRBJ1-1,CSVTGRDTEAFF,TGCAGCGTGACAGGGCGGGACACTGAAGCTTTCTTT
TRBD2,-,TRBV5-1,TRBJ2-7,CASSFERGVEYEQYF,TGCGCCAGCAGCTTTGAGCGGGGAGTAGAATACGAGCAGTACTTC
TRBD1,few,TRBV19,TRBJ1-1,CASSITGVSTNTEAFF,TGTGCCAGTAGTATAACAGGGGTTTCGACGAACACTGAAGCTTTCTTT
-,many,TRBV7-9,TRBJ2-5,CASSSPREWRETQYF,TGTGCCAGCAGCTCACCCCGGGAATGGCGAGAGACCCAGTACTTC
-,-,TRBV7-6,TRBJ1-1,CASSLQLGGVTEAFF,TGTGCCAGCAGCTTACAGCTTGGGGGCGTCACTGAAGCTTTCTTT
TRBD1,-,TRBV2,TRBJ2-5,CASSDRQGANERQETQYF,TGTGCCAGCAGTGATAGGCAGGGGGCGAACGAGCGGCAAGAGACCCAGTACTTC
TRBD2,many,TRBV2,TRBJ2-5,CASSEPGGSAEETQYF,TGTGCCAGCAGTGAACCGGGGGGTAGTGCGGAAGAGACCCAGTACTTC
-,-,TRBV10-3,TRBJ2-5,CAICSAGRAEETQYF,-
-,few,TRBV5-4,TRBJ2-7,CASSLFATPPSYEQYF,TGTGCCAGCAGCTTGTTTGCGACACCGCCTTCCTACGAGCAGTACTTC
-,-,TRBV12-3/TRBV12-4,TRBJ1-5,CASGTQSNQPQHF,TGTGCCAGCGGGACACAAAGCAATCAGCCCCAGCATTTT
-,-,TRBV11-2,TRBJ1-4,CASSLESETNEKLFF,TGTGCCAGCAGCTTAGAATCGGAGACTAATGAAAAACTGTTTTTT
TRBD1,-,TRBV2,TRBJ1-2,CASSPRDRSAGYTF,TGTGCCAGCAGCCCAAGGGACAGGTCGGCTGGCTACACCTTC
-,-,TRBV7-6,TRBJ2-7,CASTRRSYEQYF,TGTGCCAGCACCAGGCGGAGCTACGAGCAGTACTTC
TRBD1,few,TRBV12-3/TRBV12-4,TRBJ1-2,CASSLWTGDNYGYTF,TGTGCCAGCAGTTTGTGGACAGGGGATAACTATGGCTACACCTTC